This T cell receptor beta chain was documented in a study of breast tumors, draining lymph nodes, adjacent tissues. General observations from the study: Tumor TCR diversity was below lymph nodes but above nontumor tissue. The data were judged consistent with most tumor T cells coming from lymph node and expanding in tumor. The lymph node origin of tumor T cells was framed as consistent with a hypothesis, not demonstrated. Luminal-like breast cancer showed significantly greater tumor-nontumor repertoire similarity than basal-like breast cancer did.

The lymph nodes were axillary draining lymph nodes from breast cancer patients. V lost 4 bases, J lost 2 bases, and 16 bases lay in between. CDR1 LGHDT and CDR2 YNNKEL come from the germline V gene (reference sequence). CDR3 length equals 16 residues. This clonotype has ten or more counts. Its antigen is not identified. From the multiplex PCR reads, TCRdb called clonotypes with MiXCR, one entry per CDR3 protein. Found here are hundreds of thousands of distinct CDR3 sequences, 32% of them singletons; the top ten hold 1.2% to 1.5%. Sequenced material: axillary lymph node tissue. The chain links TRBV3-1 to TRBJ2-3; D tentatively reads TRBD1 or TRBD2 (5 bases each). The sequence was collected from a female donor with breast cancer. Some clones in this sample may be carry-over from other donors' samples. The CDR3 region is CASSRQRGVPTDTQYF. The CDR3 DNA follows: TGTGCCAGCAGCCGCCAGAGGGGCGTCCCCACAGATACGCAGTATTTT.